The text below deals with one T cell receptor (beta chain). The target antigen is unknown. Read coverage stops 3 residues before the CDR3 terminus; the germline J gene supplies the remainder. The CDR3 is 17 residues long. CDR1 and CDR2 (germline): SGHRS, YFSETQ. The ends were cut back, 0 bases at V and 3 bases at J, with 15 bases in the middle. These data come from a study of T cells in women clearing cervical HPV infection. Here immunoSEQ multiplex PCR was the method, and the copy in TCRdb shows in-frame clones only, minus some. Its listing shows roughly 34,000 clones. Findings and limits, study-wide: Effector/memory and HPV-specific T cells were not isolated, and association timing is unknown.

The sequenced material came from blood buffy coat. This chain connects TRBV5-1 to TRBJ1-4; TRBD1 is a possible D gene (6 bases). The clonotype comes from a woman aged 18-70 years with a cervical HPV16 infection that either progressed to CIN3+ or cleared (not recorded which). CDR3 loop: CASSLDINRVPNEKLFF. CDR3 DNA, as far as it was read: TGCGCCAGCAGCTTGGACATTAACAGGGTTCCTAATGAAAAA.